This is a list of T cell receptor beta chains from one sample in a study of metastatic and nonmetastatic thyroid tumors. With MiXCR, TCRdb reprocessed the PCR reads. This sample has some 19,000 clones, with 30% to 35% found just once. Sequencing was done on a sample of adjacent normal tissue. The receptors were gathered from a female donor with papillary thyroid cancer or a benign thyroid nodule (not recorded which). Some clones in this sample may be carry-over from other donors' samples. The CDR3 runs from the conserved cysteine through the conserved F or W. D genes are given only for firm matches. Clone size is given for some rows only: seen once, a few or many times, or a class if the clone is expanded.

j_gene,v_gene,abundance,d_gene,len,CDR3aa,CDR3nt
TRBJ2-7,TRBV6-2/TRBV6-3,.,.,14,CASSSGTGVMEQYF,TGTGCCAGCAGTTCCGGGACGGGGGTGATGGAGCAGTACTTC
TRBJ1-3,TRBV28,.,.,15,CASTPGILSGNTIYF,TGTGCCAGCACCCCAGGGATTCTCTCTGGAAACACCATATATTTT
TRBJ2-3,TRBV5-1,few,.,16,CASSLSPVRGIDTQYF,TGCGCCAGCAGCTTGAGCCCAGTCCGCGGAATCGATACGCAGTATTTT
TRBJ2-2,TRBV12-3/TRBV12-4,medium-sized,TRBD2,18,CASSFSGGLLANTGELFF,TGTGCCAGCAGCTTTAGCGGGGGCCTACTCGCGAACACCGGGGAGCTGTTTTTT
TRBJ1-2,TRBV29-1,many,.,11,CSHQGANGYTF,TGCAGCCATCAGGGTGCGAATGGCTACACCTTC
TRBJ1-5,TRBV6-1,few,.,15,CASSGGPGDGQPQHF,TGTGCCAGCAGTGGGGGACCAGGGGATGGCCAGCCCCAGCATTTT
TRBJ2-2,TRBV6-5,.,.,15,CASSFRAGSPGELFF,TGTGCCAGCAGTTTCAGGGCCGGATCACCCGGGGAGCTGTTTTTT
TRBJ2-1,TRBV5-1,.,TRBD1,14,CASSFGTGGDEQFF,TGCGCCAGCAGCTTTGGGACAGGGGGGGATGAGCAGTTCTTC
TRBJ2-5,TRBV7-2,many,TRBD2,17,CASSLGLAGGPQETQYF,TGTGCCAGCAGCTTAGGGCTGGCGGGGGGCCCCCAAGAGACCCAGTACTTC
TRBJ1-2,TRBV6-6,few,.,15,CASSYRLGLNYGYTF,TGTGCCAGCAGTTACCGCCTCGGTCTTAACTATGGCTACACCTTC
TRBJ2-7,TRBV4-1,few,.,14,CASSQGGGTGEQYF,TGCGCCAGCAGCCAAGGAGGCGGCACGGGCGAGCAGTACTTC
TRBJ1-2,TRBV4-3,.,.,14,CASSQGTLLSAYTF,TGCGCCAGCAGCCAAGGAACATTATTAAGCGCGTACACCTTC
TRBJ2-1,TRBV4-1,.,.,14,CASSQGLGSNEQFF,TGCGCCAGCAGCCAAGGCTTAGGGTCCAATGAGCAGTTCTTC
TRBJ2-7,TRBV30,.,.,13,CAWSTGVIYEQYF,TGTGCCTGGAGTACGGGAGTAATCTACGAGCAGTACTTC
TRBJ2-1,TRBV20-1,many,.,11,CSATRGNEQFF,TGCAGTGCTACCAGGGGCAATGAGCAGTTCTTC
TRBJ2-5,TRBV20-1,many,.,15,CSARGQLQTQETQYF,TGCAGTGCTAGAGGCCAGCTGCAAACCCAAGAGACCCAGTACTTC
TRBJ1-1,TRBV4-3,.,TRBD1,16,CASSQDIGRGSTEAFF,TGCGCCAGCAGCCAAGATATCGGCAGGGGGTCCACTGAAGCTTTCTTT
TRBJ1-2,TRBV10-3,medium-sized,.,12,CAISEPLGGYTF,TGTGCCATCAGTGAGCCCCTAGGGGGCTACACCTTC
TRBJ2-1,TRBV12-3/TRBV12-4,few,TRBD2,16,CASSRARGSGYNEQFF,TGTGCCAGCAGTAGGGCCCGGGGTAGCGGGTACAATGAGCAGTTCTTC
TRBJ2-7,TRBV20-1,.,.,14,CSALNWAVSYEQYF,TGCAGTGCACTTAACTGGGCCGTTTCCTACGAGCAGTACTTC
TRBJ1-2,TRBV12-3/TRBV12-4,few,.,11,CASSRSKGYTF,TGTGCCAGCAGCCGTAGTAAAGGCTACACCTTC
TRBJ1-2,TRBV11-3,.,.,15,CASSPAGAYDYGYTF,TGTGCCAGCAGCCCCGCGGGGGCGTACGACTATGGCTACACCTTC
TRBJ2-5,TRBV5-6,many,TRBD2,16,CANSLFQRGGQETQYF,TGTGCCAACAGCTTGTTCCAGCGGGGGGGCCAAGAGACCCAGTACTTC
TRBJ1-5,TRBV4-3,once,.,15,CASSQVRGENQPQHF,TGCGCCAGCAGCCAAGTGCGGGGAGAGAATCAGCCCCAGCATTTT
TRBJ2-5,TRBV5-4,many,.,15,CASSLVRGGEETQYF,TGTGCCAGCAGCTTGGTCAGGGGAGGGGAAGAGACCCAGTACTTC
TRBJ2-7,TRBV5-1,once,TRBD2,15,CASSWASGVFYEQYF,TGCGCCAGCAGCTGGGCTAGCGGCGTGTTCTACGAGCAGTACTTC
TRBJ1-1,TRBV28,.,.,15,CASNLPSPQGTEAFF,TGTGCCAGCAACCTTCCAAGCCCCCAGGGCACTGAAGCTTTCTTT
TRBJ1-2,TRBV5-1,.,.,12,CASSSDAESYTF,TGCGCCAGCAGCTCGGACGCGGAGAGCTACACCTTC
TRBJ1-1,TRBV12-3/TRBV12-4,few,TRBD1,15,CASSPDQGARTEAFF,TGTGCCAGCAGTCCCGACCAGGGGGCGCGCACTGAAGCTTTCTTT
TRBJ1-5,TRBV5-8,.,TRBD1,15,CASSSRTGGSQPQHF,TGTGCCAGCAGCAGCAGGACAGGGGGAAGTCAGCCCCAGCATTTT
TRBJ2-7,TRBV6-2/TRBV6-3,few,TRBD2,14,CASSPRGESYEQYF,TGTGCCAGCAGCCCTCGGGGGGAGTCTTACGAGCAGTACTTC
TRBJ2-7,TRBV4-1,medium-sized,TRBD1,18,CASSQALAGGISSYEQYF,TGCGCCAGCAGCCAAGCTCTGGCAGGGGGCATCAGCTCCTACGAGCAGTACTTC
TRBJ1-1,TRBV27,.,.,14,CASSLSSCLTEAFF,TGTGCCAGCAGTTTATCTTCGTGCTTGACTGAAGCTTTCTTT
TRBJ2-2,TRBV7-8,.,.,15,CASSLGFLDTGELFF,TGTGCCAGCAGTTTAGGATTTTTAGACACCGGGGAGCTGTTTTTT
TRBJ2-7,TRBV11-2,once,.,15,CASSLPGGSSYEQYF,TGTGCCAGCAGCCTCCCTGGGGGGAGTAGCTACGAGCAGTACTTC
TRBJ2-2,TRBV20-1,.,TRBD1,16,CSAREPGQGDTGELFF,TGCAGTGCTAGAGAACCGGGACAGGGGGACACCGGGGAGCTGTTTTTT
TRBJ2-1,TRBV24-1,once,TRBD1,17,CATSDDGQGDRYNEQFF,TGTGCCACCAGTGACGACGGACAGGGCGACAGGTACAATGAGCAGTTCTTC
TRBJ2-2,TRBV12-3/TRBV12-4,few,.,13,CASRTPNTGKPFF,TGTGCCAGTCGGACACCTAACACCGGGAAGCCGTTTTTT
TRBJ2-3,TRBV6-1,.,TRBD1,15,CASSPDRVGADTQYF,TGTGCCAGCAGCCCGGACAGGGTTGGCGCAGATACGCAGTATTTT
TRBJ1-1,TRBV10-2,many,.,13,CASTPPGVGEAFF,TGCGCCAGCACCCCTCCAGGGGTCGGTGAAGCTTTCTTT
TRBJ1-5,TRBV6-1,few,TRBD1,15,CASSPGQGGGQPQHF,TGTGCCAGCAGCCCCGGACAGGGGGGAGGTCAGCCCCAGCATTTT
TRBJ2-3,TRBV12-3/TRBV12-4,few,.,16,CASKPPERGAADTQYF,TGTGCCAGCAAGCCTCCGGAGAGGGGTGCGGCTGATACGCAGTATTTT
TRBJ2-3,TRBV2,.,.,13,CASSEVGTDTQYF,TGTGCCAGCAGTGAAGTAGGCACAGATACGCAGTATTTT
TRBJ1-5,TRBV20-1,.,TRBD1,14,CSARPQGDIQPQHF,TGCAGTGCTAGACCCCAGGGGGACATTCAGCCCCAGCATTTT
TRBJ1-2,TRBV28,few,.,14,CASSFSTGNYGYTF,TGTGCCAGCAGTTTCTCGACAGGAAACTATGGCTACACCTTC
TRBJ1-1,TRBV27,once,.,13,CASSLSPGAGGFF,TGTGCCAGCAGTTTATCCCCCGGCGCGGGGGGTTTCTTT
TRBJ2-2,TRBV20-1,.,.,9,CSPPGELFF,TGCAGCCCCCCGGGGGAGCTGTTTTTT
TRBJ1-1,TRBV12-5,many,.,13,CASGLRLNTEAFF,TGTGCTAGTGGTTTGCGTTTGAACACTGAAGCTTTCTTT
TRBJ1-2,TRBV6-1,.,.,17,CASCPSRPHEPNYGYTF,TGTGCCAGCTGCCCATCAAGGCCTCACGAGCCTAACTATGGCTACACCTTC
TRBJ1-2,TRBV20-1,.,.,12,CSARVGTYGYTF,TGCAGTGCTAGAGTGGGGACGTATGGCTACACCTTC